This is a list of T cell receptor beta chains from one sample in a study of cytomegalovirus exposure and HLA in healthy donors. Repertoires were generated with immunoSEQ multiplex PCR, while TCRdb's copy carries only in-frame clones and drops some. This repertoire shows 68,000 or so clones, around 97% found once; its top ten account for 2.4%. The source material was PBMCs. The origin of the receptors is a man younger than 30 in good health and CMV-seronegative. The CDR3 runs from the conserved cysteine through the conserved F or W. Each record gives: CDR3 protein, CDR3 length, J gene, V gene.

cdr3_aa: CASSLNRVYGYTF
cdr3_length: 13
j_call: TRBJ1-2
v_call: TRBV27

cdr3_aa: CASRLTGGYEQYF
cdr3_length: 13
j_call: TRBJ2-7
v_call: TRBV6-1

cdr3_aa: CASSLLRDGHGNTIYF
cdr3_length: 16
j_call: TRBJ1-3
v_call: TRBV7-6

cdr3_aa: CASRTQGNGNTIYF
cdr3_length: 14
j_call: TRBJ1-3
v_call: TRBV5-4

cdr3_aa: CAWSGGGSSHEQYF
cdr3_length: 14
j_call: TRBJ2-7
v_call: TRBV30

cdr3_aa: CAWGRGLAGGDTQYF
cdr3_length: 15
j_call: TRBJ2-3
v_call: TRBV30

cdr3_aa: CASSYGGYEAFF
cdr3_length: 12
j_call: TRBJ1-1
v_call: TRBV6-6

cdr3_aa: CASRDTDRRSNGYTF
cdr3_length: 15
j_call: TRBJ1-2
v_call: TRBV7-8

cdr3_aa: CASRPSGTAPPYEQYF
cdr3_length: 16
j_call: TRBJ2-7
v_call: TRBV28

cdr3_aa: CASSPEGGLEAFF
cdr3_length: 13
j_call: TRBJ1-1
v_call: TRBV18

cdr3_aa: CSVEGGATGVRNTEAFF
cdr3_length: 17
j_call: TRBJ1-1
v_call: TRBV29-1

cdr3_aa: CASTPQSGETQYF
cdr3_length: 13
j_call: TRBJ2-5
v_call: TRBV6-5

cdr3_aa: CAWGPGTGPYEQYF
cdr3_length: 14
j_call: TRBJ2-7
v_call: TRBV30

cdr3_aa: CASGLAGLYNEQFF
cdr3_length: 14
j_call: TRBJ2-1
v_call: TRBV27

cdr3_aa: CASSPAGIYGYTF
cdr3_length: 13
j_call: TRBJ1-2
v_call: TRBV28

cdr3_aa: CASSLEGDEQYF
cdr3_length: 12
j_call: TRBJ2-7
v_call: TRBV5-4

cdr3_aa: CASSRQRIKAEAFF
cdr3_length: 14
j_call: TRBJ1-1
v_call: TRBV28

cdr3_aa: CASSVEQGRNQPQHF
cdr3_length: 15
j_call: TRBJ1-5
v_call: TRBV2

cdr3_aa: CASSLGTGVPEAFF
cdr3_length: 14
j_call: TRBJ1-1
v_call: TRBV5-4

cdr3_aa: CASSSSTRTGNYGYTF
cdr3_length: 16
j_call: TRBJ1-2
v_call: TRBV11-2

cdr3_aa: CASSQEWGRNTEAFF
cdr3_length: 15
j_call: TRBJ1-1
v_call: TRBV14

cdr3_aa: CASSIAGEGYNEQFF
cdr3_length: 15
j_call: TRBJ2-1
v_call: TRBV19

cdr3_aa: CASSTQGARNTGELFF
cdr3_length: 16
j_call: TRBJ2-2
v_call: TRBV19

cdr3_aa: CASSAQGGTGELFF
cdr3_length: 14
j_call: TRBJ2-2
v_call: TRBV5-1

cdr3_aa: CASSGGQSKGYGYTF
cdr3_length: 15
j_call: TRBJ1-2
v_call: TRBV9

cdr3_aa: CASSSHRTGGRTSGNTIYF
cdr3_length: 19
j_call: TRBJ1-3
v_call: TRBV28

cdr3_aa: CASSEDRGSYEQYF
cdr3_length: 14
j_call: TRBJ2-7
v_call: TRBV2

cdr3_aa: CASSQGNRDKYGYTF
cdr3_length: 15
j_call: TRBJ1-2
v_call: TRBV4-1

cdr3_aa: CASSDSETQYF
cdr3_length: 11
j_call: TRBJ2-5
v_call: TRBV2

cdr3_aa: CASSQGSNQPQHF
cdr3_length: 13
j_call: TRBJ1-5
v_call: TRBV6-4

cdr3_aa: CASSLAGGAYYGYTF
cdr3_length: 15
j_call: TRBJ1-2
v_call: TRBV28

cdr3_aa: CASSLDRGLGQPQHF
cdr3_length: 15
j_call: TRBJ1-5
v_call: TRBV5-4

cdr3_aa: CASSYSRARGYTF
cdr3_length: 13
j_call: TRBJ1-2
v_call: TRBV6-5

cdr3_aa: CASSLGGTYNEQFF
cdr3_length: 14
j_call: TRBJ2-1
v_call: TRBV6-1

cdr3_aa: CASSVQGAGYNEQFF
cdr3_length: 15
j_call: TRBJ2-1
v_call: TRBV9

cdr3_aa: CASSPLGQRLGYTF
cdr3_length: 14
j_call: TRBJ1-2
v_call: TRBV9